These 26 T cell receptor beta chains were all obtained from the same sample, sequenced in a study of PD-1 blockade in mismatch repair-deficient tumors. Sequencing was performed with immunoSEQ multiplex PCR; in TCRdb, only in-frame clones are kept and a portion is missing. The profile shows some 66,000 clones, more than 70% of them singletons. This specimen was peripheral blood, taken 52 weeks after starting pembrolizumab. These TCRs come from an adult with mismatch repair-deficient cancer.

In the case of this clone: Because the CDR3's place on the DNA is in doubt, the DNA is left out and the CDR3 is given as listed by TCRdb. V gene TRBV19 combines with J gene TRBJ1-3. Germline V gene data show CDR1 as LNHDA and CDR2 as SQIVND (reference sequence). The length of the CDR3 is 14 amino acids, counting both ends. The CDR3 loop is CASTSGGSGNTIYF.

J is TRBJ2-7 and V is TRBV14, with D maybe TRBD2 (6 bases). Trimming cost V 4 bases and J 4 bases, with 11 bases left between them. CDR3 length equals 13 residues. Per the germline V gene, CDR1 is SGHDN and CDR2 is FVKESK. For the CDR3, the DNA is TGTGCCAGCAGCCTAGCGGTCTGGTACGAGCAGTACTTC. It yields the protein CASSLAVWYEQYF.

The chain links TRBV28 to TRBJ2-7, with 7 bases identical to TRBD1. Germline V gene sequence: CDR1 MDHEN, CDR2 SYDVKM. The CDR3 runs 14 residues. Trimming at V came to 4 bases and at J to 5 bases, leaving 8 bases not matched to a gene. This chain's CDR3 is CASSSGTGVNEQYF. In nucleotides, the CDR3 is TGTGCCAGCAGTTCCGGAACAGGGGTCAACGAGCAGTACTTC.

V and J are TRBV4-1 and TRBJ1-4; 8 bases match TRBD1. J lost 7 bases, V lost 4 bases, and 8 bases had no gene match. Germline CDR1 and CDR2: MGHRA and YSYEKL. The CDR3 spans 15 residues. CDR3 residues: CASSRSTGVGEKLFF. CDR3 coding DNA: TGCGCCAGCAGCCGCTCGACAGGGGTTGGTGAAAAACTGTTTTTT.

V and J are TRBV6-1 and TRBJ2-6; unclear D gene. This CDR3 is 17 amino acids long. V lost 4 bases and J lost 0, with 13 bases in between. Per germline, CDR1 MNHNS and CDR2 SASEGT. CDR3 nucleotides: TGTGCCAGCAGTGTGACGTTTACTTACTCTGGGGCCAACGTCCTGACTTTC. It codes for CASSVTFTYSGANVLTF.

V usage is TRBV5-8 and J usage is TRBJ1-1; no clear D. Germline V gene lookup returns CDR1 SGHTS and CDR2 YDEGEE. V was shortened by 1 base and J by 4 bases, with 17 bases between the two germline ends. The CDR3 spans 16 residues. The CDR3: CASSLWGTGSGTEAFF. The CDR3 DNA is TGTGCCAGCAGCTTGTGGGGTACGGGTTCGGGCACTGAAGCTTTCTTT.

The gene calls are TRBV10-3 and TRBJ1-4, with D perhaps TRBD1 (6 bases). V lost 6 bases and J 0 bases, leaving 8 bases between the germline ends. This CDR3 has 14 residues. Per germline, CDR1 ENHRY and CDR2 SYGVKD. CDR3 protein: CAIRAGATNEKLFF. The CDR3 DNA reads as TGTGCCATCAGAGCAGGGGCAACTAATGAAAAACTGTTTTTT.

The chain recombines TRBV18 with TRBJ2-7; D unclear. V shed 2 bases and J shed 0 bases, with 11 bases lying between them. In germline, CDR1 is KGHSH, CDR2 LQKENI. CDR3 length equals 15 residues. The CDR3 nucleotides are TGTGCCAGCTCACCAATATTAGGTCGCTCCTACGAGCAGTACTTC. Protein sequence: CASSPILGRSYEQYF.

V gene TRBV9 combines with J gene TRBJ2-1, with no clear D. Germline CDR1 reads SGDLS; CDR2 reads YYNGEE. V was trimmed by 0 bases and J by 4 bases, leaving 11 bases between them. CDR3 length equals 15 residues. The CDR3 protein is CASSVGRRTYNEQFF. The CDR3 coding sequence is TGTGCCAGCAGCGTAGGTAGGAGAACTTACAATGAGCAGTTCTTC.

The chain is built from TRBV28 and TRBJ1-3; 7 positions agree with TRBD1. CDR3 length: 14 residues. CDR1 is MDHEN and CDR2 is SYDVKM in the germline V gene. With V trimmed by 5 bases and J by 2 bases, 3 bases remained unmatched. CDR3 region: CASSPDRAGNTIYF. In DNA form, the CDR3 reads TGTGCCAGCAGTCCCGACAGGGCTGGAAACACCATATATTTT.

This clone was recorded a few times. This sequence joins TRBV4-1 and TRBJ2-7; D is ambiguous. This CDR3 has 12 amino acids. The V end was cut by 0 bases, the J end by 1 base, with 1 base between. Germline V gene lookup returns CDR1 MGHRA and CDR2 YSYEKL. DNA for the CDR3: TGCGCCAGCAGCCAAGATTCCTACGAGCAGTACTTC. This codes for CASSQDSYEQYF.

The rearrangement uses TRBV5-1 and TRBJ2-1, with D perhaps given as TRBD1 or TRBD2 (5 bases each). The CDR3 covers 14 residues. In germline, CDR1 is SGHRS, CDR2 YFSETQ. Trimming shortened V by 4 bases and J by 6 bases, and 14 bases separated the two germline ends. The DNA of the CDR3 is TGCGCCAGCAGCGGACCCGGGGCCCCCAATGAGCAGTTCTTC. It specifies CASSGPGAPNEQFF.

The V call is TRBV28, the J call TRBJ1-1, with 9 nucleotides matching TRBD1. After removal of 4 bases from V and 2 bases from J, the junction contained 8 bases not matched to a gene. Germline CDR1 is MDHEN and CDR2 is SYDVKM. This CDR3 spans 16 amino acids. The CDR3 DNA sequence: TGTGCCAGCAGTTATAACAGGGGGCCTTATAACACTGAAGCTTTCTTT. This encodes CASSYNRGPYNTEAFF.

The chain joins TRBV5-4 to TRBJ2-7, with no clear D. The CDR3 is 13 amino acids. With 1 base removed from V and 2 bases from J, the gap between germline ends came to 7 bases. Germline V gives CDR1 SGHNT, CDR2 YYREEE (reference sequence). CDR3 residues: CASSLTTAYEQYF. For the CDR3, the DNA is TGTGCCAGCAGCTTGACTACAGCCTACGAGCAGTACTTC.

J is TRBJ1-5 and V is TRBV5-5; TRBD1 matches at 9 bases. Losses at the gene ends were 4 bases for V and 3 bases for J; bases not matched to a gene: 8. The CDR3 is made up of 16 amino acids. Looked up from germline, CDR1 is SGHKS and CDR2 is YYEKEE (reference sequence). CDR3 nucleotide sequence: TGTGCCAGCAGCCGGACACAGGGGGCTAACAATCAGCCCCAGCATTTT. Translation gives CASSRTQGANNQPQHF.

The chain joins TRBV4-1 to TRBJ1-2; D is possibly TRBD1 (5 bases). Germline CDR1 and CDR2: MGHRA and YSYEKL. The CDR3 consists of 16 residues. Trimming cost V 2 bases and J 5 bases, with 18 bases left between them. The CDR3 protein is CASSQNPSQGVYGYTF. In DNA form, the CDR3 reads TGCGCCAGCAGCCAAAACCCCTCCCAGGGAGTATATGGCTACACCTTC.

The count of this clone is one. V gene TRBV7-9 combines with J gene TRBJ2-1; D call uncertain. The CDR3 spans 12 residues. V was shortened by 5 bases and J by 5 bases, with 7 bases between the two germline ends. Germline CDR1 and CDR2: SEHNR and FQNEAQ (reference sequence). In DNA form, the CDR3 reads TGTGCCAGCAGCCCTTGGAACAATGAGCAGTTCTTC. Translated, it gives CASSPWNNEQFF.

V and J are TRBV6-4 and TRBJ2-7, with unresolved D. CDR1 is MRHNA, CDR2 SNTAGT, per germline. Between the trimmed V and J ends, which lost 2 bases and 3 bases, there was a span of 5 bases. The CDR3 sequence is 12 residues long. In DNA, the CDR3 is TGTGCCAGCAGTGACCAGCGCTACGAGCAGTACTTC. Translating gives CASSDQRYEQYF.

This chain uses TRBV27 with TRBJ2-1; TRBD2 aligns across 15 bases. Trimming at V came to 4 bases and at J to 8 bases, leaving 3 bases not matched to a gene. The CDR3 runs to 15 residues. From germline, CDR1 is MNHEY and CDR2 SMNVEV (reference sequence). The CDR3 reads CASSSWTSGRDEQFF. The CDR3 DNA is TGTGCCAGCAGTTCTTGGACTAGCGGGAGGGATGAGCAGTTCTTC.

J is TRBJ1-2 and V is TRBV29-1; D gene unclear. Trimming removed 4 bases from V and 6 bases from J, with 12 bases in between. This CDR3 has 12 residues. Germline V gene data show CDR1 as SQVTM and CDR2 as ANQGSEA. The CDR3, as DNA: TGCAGCGTTGGCCCGGGAAGTCATGGCTACACCTTC. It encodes CSVGPGSHGYTF.

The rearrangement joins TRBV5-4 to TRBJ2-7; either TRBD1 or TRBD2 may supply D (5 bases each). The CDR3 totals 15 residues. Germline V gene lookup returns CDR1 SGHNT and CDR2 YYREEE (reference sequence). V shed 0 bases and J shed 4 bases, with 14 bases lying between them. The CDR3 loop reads CASSLAAQGPYEQYF. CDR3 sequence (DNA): TGTGCCAGCAGCTTGGCCGCGCAGGGACCATACGAGCAGTACTTC.

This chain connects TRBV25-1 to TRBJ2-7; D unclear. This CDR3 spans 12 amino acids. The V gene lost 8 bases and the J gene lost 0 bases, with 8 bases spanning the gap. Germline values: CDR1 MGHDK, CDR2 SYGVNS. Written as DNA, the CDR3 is TGTGCCAGCGCTGACATCTCCTACGAGCAGTACTTC. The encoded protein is CASADISYEQYF.

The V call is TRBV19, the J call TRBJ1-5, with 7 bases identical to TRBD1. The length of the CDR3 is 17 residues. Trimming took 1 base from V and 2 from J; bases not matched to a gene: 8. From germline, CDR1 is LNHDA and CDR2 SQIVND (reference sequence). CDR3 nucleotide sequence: TGTGCCAGTAGTATAGGTGACAGGGTGGCGGGCAATCAGCCCCAGCATTTT. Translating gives CASSIGDRVAGNQPQHF.

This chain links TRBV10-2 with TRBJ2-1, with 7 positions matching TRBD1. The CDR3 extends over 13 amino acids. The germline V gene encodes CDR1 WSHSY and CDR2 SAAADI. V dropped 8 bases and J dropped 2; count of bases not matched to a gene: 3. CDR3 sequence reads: CASSGTAYNEQFF. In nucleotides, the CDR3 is TGCGCCAGCTCCGGGACAGCCTACAATGAGCAGTTCTTC.

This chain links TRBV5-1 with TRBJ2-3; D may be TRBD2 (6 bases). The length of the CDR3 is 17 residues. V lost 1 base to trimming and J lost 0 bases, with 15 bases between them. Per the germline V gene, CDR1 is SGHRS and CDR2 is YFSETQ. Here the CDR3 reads CASSLTGTPQSTDTQYF. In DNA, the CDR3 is TGCGCCAGCAGCTTGACCGGGACTCCCCAGAGCACAGATACGCAGTATTTT. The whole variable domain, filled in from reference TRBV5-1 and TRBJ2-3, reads KAGVTQTPRYLIKTRGQQVTLSCSPISGHRSVSWYQQTPGQGLQFLFEYFSETQRNKGNFPGRFSGRQFSNSRSEMNVSTLELGDSALYLCASSLTGTPQSTDTQYFGPGTRLTVL.

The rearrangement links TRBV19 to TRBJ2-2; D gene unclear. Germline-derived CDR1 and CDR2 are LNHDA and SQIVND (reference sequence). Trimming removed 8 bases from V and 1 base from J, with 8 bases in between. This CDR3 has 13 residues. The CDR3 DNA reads TGTGCCAGTCGCCGACAGAACACCGGGGAGCTGTTTTTT. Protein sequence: CASRRQNTGELFF.